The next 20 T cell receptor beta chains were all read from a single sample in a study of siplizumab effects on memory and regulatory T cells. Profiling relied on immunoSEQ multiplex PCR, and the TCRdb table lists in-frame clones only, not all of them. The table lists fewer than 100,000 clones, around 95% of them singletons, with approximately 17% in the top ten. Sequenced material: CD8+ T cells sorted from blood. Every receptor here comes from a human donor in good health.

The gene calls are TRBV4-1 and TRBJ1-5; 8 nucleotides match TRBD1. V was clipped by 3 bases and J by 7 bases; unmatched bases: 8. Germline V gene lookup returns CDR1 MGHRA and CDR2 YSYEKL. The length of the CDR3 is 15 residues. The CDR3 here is CASSQTTGVGQPQHF. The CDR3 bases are TGCGCCAGCAGCCAGACGACAGGGGTGGGGCAGCCCCAGCATTTT.

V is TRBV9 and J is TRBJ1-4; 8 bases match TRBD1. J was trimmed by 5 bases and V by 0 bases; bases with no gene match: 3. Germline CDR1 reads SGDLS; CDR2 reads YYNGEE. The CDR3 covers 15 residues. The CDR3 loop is CASSVVGTGNEKLFF. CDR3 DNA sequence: TGTGCCAGCAGCGTAGTTGGGACAGGCAATGAAAAACTGTTTTTT. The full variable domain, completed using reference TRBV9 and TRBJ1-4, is DSGVTQTPKHLITATGQRVTLRCSPRSGDLSVYWYQQSLDQGLQFLIQYYNGEERAKGNILERFSAQQFPDLHSELNLSSLELGDSALYFCASSVVGTGNEKLFFGSGTQLSVL.

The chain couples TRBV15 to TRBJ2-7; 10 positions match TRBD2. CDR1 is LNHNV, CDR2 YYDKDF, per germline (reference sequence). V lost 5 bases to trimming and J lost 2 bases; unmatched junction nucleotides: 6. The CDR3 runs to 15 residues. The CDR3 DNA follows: TGTGCCACCAGCGAGTCTAGCGGGAGTGCCTACGAGCAGTACTTC. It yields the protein CATSESSGSAYEQYF.

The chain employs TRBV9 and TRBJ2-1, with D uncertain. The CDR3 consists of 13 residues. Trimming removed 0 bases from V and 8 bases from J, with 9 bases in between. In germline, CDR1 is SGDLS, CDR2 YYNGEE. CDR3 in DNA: TGTGCCAGCAGCGTAGTGAGTATGGATGAGCAGTTCTTC. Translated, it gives CASSVVSMDEQFF.

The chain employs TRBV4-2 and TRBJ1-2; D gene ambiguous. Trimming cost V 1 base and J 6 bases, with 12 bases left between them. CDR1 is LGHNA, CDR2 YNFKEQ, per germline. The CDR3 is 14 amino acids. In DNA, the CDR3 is TGTGCCAGCAGCCAAGTTCAAGAATTCCATGGCTACACCTTC. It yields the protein CASSQVQEFHGYTF.

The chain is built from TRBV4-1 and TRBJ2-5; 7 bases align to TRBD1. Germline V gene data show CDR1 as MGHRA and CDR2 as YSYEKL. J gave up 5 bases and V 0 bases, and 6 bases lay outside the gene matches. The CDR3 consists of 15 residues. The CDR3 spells CASSQDSRGQETQYF. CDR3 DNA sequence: TGCGCCAGCAGCCAAGATTCGAGGGGACAGGAGACCCAGTACTTC.

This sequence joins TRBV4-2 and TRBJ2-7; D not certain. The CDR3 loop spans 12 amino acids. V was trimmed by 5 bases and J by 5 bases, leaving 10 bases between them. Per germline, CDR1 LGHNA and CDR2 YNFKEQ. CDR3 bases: TGTGCCAGCAGCTTGGGATTCCACGAGCAGTACTTC. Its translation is CASSLGFHEQYF.

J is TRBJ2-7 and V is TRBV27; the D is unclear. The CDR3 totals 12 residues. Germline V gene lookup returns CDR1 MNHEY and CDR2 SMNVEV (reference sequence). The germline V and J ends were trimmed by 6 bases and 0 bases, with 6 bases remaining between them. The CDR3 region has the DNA TGTGCCAGCAGCCCAAACTCCTACGAGCAGTACTTC. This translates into CASSPNSYEQYF.

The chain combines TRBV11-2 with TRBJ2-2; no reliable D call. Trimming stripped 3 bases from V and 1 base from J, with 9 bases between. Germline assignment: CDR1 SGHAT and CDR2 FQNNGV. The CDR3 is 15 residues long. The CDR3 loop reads CASSLTLMNTGELFF. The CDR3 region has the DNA TGTGCCAGCAGCTTGACGCTAATGAACACCGGGGAGCTGTTTTTT.

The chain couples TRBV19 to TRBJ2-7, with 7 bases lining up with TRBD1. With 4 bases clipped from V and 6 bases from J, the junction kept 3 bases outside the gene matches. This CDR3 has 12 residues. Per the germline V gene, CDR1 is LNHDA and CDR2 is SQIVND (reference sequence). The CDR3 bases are TGTGCCAGTAGTACCCCAGGGGGCGAGCAGTACTTC. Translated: CASSTPGGEQYF.

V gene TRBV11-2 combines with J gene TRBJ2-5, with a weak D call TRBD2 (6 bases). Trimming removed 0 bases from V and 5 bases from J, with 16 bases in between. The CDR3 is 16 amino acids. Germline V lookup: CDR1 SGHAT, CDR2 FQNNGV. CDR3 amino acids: CASSLDNGGYEETQYF. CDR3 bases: TGTGCCAGCAGCTTAGATAATGGGGGGTACGAGGAGACCCAGTACTTC. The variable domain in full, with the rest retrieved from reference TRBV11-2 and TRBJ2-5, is EAGVAQSPRYKIIEKRQSVAFWCNPISGHATLYWYQQILGQGPKLLIQFQNNGVVDDSQLPKDRFSAERLKGVDSTLKIQPAKLEDSAVYLCASSLDNGGYEETQYFGPGTRLLVL.

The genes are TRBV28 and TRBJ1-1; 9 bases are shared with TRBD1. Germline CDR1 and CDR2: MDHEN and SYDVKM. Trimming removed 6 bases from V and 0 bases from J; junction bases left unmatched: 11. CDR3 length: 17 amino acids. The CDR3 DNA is TGTGCCAGCAGGGAACCCGGACAGGGGCTTATGAACACTGAAGCTTTCTTT. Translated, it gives CASREPGQGLMNTEAFF.

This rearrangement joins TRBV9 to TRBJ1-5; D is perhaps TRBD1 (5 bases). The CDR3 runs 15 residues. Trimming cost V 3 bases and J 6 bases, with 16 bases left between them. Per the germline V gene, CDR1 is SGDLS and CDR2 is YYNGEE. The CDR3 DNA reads TGTGCCAGCAGCGCCTTTGGAGGGGAGGGTCAGCCCCAGCATTTT. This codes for CASSAFGGEGQPQHF.

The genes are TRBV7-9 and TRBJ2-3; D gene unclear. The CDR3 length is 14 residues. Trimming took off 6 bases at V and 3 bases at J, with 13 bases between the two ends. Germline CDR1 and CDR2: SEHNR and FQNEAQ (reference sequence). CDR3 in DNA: TGTGCCAGCAGACAATTAGACGGTACAGATACGCAGTATTTT. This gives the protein CASRQLDGTDTQYF.

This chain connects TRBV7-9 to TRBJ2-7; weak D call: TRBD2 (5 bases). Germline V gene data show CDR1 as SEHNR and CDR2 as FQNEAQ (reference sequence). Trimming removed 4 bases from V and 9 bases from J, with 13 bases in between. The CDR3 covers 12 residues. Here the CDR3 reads CASSSNGLGQYF. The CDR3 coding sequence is TGTGCCAGCAGCTCGAATGGACTTGGGCAGTACTTC.

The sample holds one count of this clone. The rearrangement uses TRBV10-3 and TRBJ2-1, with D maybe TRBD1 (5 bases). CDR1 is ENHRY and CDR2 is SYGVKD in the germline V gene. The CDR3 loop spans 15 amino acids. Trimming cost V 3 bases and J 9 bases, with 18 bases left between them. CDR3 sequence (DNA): TGTGCCATCAGTGATGGTCAGGGTACATATGCTGAGCAGTTCTTC. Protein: CAISDGQGTYAEQFF.

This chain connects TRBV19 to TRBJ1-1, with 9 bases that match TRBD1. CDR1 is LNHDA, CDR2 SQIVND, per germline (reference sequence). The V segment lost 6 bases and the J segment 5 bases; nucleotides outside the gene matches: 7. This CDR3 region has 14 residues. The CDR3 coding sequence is TGTGCCAGTAGGTTGACAGGGGGGGATACTGAAGCTTTCTTT. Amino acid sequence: CASRLTGGDTEAFF. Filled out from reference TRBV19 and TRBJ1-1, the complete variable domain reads DGGITQSPKYLFRKEGQNVTLSCEQNLNHDAMYWYRQDPGQGLRLIYYSQIVNDFQKGDIAEGYSVSREKKESFPLTVTSAQKNPTAFYLCASRLTGGDTEAFFGQGTRLTVV.

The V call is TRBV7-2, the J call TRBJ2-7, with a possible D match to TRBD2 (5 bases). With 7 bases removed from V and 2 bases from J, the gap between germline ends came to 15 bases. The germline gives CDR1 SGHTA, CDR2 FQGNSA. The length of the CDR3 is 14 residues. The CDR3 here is CASNNEGGAYEQYF. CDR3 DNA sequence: TGTGCCAGCAACAATGAGGGCGGAGCCTACGAGCAGTACTTC.

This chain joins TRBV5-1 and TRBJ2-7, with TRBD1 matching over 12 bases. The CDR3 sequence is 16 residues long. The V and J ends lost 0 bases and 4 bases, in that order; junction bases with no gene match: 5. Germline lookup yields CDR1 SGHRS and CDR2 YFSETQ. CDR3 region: CASSLAAGQGAYEQYF. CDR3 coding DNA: TGCGCCAGCAGCTTGGCCGCGGGACAGGGGGCATACGAGCAGTACTTC.

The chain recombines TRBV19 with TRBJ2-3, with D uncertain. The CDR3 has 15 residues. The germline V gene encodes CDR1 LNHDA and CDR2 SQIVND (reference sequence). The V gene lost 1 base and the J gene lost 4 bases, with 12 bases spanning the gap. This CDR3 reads CASSIVPNSPDTQYF. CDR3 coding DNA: TGTGCCAGTAGTATAGTTCCTAACAGCCCAGATACGCAGTATTTT.